A single sample is the source of the 5 T cell receptor beta chains below, sequenced in a study of human T cells and chemical hapten exposure. One entry per CDR3 protein results from TCRdb running MiXCR on the RACE reads. The sample consists of more than 300,000 distinct CDR3 sequences, roughly 5% of them appearing once. This sample's time point: pre-sensitization, week 0. Treatment indicated: therapeutic diphenylcyclopropenone sensitization with weekly scalp DPC. Source: whole blood, taken in connection with sensitization to the hapten diphenylcyclopropenone (DPC). These receptor sequences come from a woman aged 45-60 years with alopecia areata. Some clones in this sample may be carry-over from other donors' samples.

This clonotype occurred many times. The chain uses TRBV9 and TRBJ2-1; 9 bases map to TRBD2. The germline V gene encodes CDR1 SGDLS and CDR2 YYNGEE. The V segment lost 2 bases and the J segment 9 bases; nucleotides outside the gene matches: 12. The CDR3 covers 16 residues. The CDR3 region is CASSVLASGKGGEQFF. CDR3 nucleotides: TGTGCCAGCAGCGTTTTAGCTAGCGGGAAAGGGGGTGAGCAGTTCTTC.

This clonotype was seen many times. The chain links TRBV6-1 to TRBJ1-5, with TRBD1 matching over 7 bases. The V gene's germline CDR1 is MNHNS and CDR2 SASEGT. CDR3 size: 15 residues. The ends lost 9 bases at V and 2 bases at J; junction bases unmatched: 10. The CDR3 nucleotides read TGTGCCAGTGGGACAACAGGGGCGCGCAATCAGCCCCAGCATTTT. Amino acid sequence: CASGTTGARNQPQHF.

This clonotype was picked up a small number of times. CDR3 in amino acids: CASSLTISNSNQPQHF. Here the CDR3 DNA reads TGTGCCAGCAGCTTAACGATCTCCAATAGCAATCAGCCCCAGCATTTT. J is TRBJ1-5 and V is TRBV7-2; D gene uncertain. Germline CDR1 and CDR2: SGHTA and FQGNSA. This CDR3 is 16 amino acids long. Trimming stripped 2 bases from V and 0 bases from J, with 11 bases between.

The chain couples TRBV12-3 or TRBV12-4 to TRBJ1-6, with TRBD1 as a possible D gene (5 bases). V was cut by 5 bases and J by 9 bases, with 17 bases left in between. The CDR3 has 15 residues. The CDR3 DNA follows: TGTGCCAGCAGTGGTGGGGCCCAGATCGCTTCACCCCTCCACTTT. Residues: CASSGGAQIASPLHF.

The table lists this clonotype with many counts. The gene calls are TRBV5-1 and TRBJ1-2; 7 bases line up with TRBD1. V lost 3 bases and J lost 4; bases outside the gene matches: 3. The CDR3 sequence is 13 residues long. CDR1 and CDR2 (germline): SGHRS, YFSETQ. This chain's CDR3 is CASSSQGGYGYTF. CDR3 in DNA: TGCGCCAGCAGCTCTCAGGGGGGCTATGGCTACACCTTC. The entire variable domain, with the rest obtained from reference TRBV5-1 and TRBJ1-2, is as follows: KAGVTQTPRYLIKTRGQQVTLSCSPISGHRSVSWYQQTPGQGLQFLFEYFSETQRNKGNFPGRFSGRQFSNSRSEMNVSTLELGDSALYLCASSSQGGYGYTFGSGTRLTVV.